Below are 31 T cell receptor beta chains sequenced from a single sample in a study of blood T cell repertoires in COVID-19. Produced via immunoSEQ multiplex PCR; TCRdb's table is partial and in-frame only. This table holds about 87,000 clones, more than 75% found once. Sequenced sample: peripheral blood. The receptors derive from a man between 35 and 55 years old with acute or convalescent COVID-19.

This clone was seen a handful of times. The gene calls are TRBV5-8 and TRBJ1-4, with 8 bases that match TRBD1. The CDR3 is 15 amino acids. Germline CDR1 is SGHTS and CDR2 is YDEGEE. Unmatched junction bases numbered 4, after V lost 1 base and J lost 5 bases. The CDR3 sequence is CASSLFQGANEKLFF. The CDR3 nucleotides are TGTGCCAGCAGCTTGTTTCAGGGGGCCAATGAAAAACTGTTTTTT.

V is TRBV5-4 and J is TRBJ2-2; 10 nucleotides match TRBD2. The CDR3 spans 15 residues. Trimming at V came to 4 bases and at J to 1 base, leaving 1 base not matched to a gene. Germline V gene data show CDR1 as SGHNT and CDR2 as YYREEE (reference sequence). The CDR3 DNA follows: TGTGCCAGCAGCCTAGCGGGAGTGAACACCGGGGAGCTGTTTTTT. This translates into CASSLAGVNTGELFF.

The chain combines TRBV11-2 with TRBJ1-4, with no clear D. Germline V gives CDR1 SGHAT, CDR2 FQNNGV. This CDR3 comprises 14 residues. V shed 3 bases and J shed 8 bases, with 13 bases lying between them. The CDR3 loop reads CASSFNVLREKLFF. CDR3 in DNA: TGTGCCAGCAGCTTTAATGTCCTCCGGGAAAAACTGTTTTTT.

This clone was detected only a few times. The chain couples TRBV7-3 to TRBJ2-1, with 8 bases identical to TRBD2. Trimming cost V 1 base and J 9 bases; bases outside gene matches: 8. Germline CDR1 and CDR2: SGHTA and FQGTGA. The length of the CDR3 is 15 residues. As DNA, the CDR3 is TGTGCCAGCAGCTTAATCCGTGTGGCGGGGGGTGAGCAGTTCTTC. Translation gives CASSLIRVAGGEQFF.

This clone was counted between two and nine times. The chain couples TRBV12-5 to TRBJ1-4; TRBD1 matches at 7 bases. The CDR3 is made up of 14 amino acids. The V gene end was trimmed by 6 bases and the J gene end by 2 bases; junction bases not matched to a gene: 3. The germline CDR1 and CDR2 sequences are LGHNT and FRNRAP. The CDR3 region has the DNA TGTGCTAGTGGGCCGACAGGGACTAATGAAAAACTGTTTTTT. This gives the protein CASGPTGTNEKLFF.

V and J are TRBV5-1 and TRBJ2-7, with D uncertain. CDR3 size: 14 residues. Trimming cost V 1 base and J 0 bases, with 8 bases left between them. Germline V CDR1 and CDR2: SGHRS, YFSETQ. The CDR3 DNA reads TGCGCCAGCAGCTTGTCTGGTAGCTCCTACGAGCAGTACTTC. As protein: CASSLSGSSYEQYF.

The chain uses TRBV5-4 and TRBJ2-5; the match to TRBD2 covers 8 bases. Trimming removed 3 bases from V and 0 bases from J; junction bases left unmatched: 10. The CDR3 totals 17 residues. CDR1 is SGHNT, CDR2 YYREEE, per germline (reference sequence). The CDR3 bases are TGTGCCAGCAGCTCTCAGCGGGGGACCCAGTACCAAGAGACCCAGTACTTC. Its protein product is CASSSQRGTQYQETQYF.

The rearrangement joins TRBV7-3 to TRBJ1-2; TRBD1 might be the D (6 bases). Looked up from germline, CDR1 is SGHTA and CDR2 is FQGTGA. V was pared by 2 bases and J by 6 bases, with 10 bases between. The CDR3 length is 13 residues. This CDR3 reads CASSLSGQDGYTF. The DNA for the CDR3 is TGTGCCAGCAGCTTATCGGGACAAGATGGCTACACCTTC. Full variable domain (remainder filled in from reference TRBV7-3 and TRBJ1-2): GAGVSQTPSNKVTEKGKYVELRCDPISGHTALYWYRQSLGQGPEFLIYFQGTGAADDSGLPNDRFFAVRPEGSVSTLKIQRTERGDSAVYLCASSLSGQDGYTFGSGTRLTVV.

V gene TRBV7-9 combines with J gene TRBJ1-3; possible D gene TRBD1, 6 bases. Germline-derived CDR1 and CDR2 are SEHNR and FQNEAQ (reference sequence). The germline V and J ends were trimmed by 5 bases and 1 base, with 12 bases remaining between them. The CDR3 has 15 residues. The chain's CDR3 is CASSPSGQSGNTIYF. The CDR3 nucleotides read TGTGCCAGCAGCCCATCCGGACAGTCTGGAAACACCATATATTTT.

The V call is TRBV3-1 (or the pseudogene TRBV3-2), the J call TRBJ2-1; no firm D call. Trimming cost V 6 bases and J 6 bases, with 9 bases left between them. The CDR3 extends over 12 amino acids. The germline V gene encodes CDR1 LGHDT and CDR2 YNNKEL (reference sequence). The CDR3 is CASSLLVNEQFF. For the CDR3, the DNA is TGTGCCAGCAGTCTCTTAGTCAATGAGCAGTTCTTC.

The chain couples TRBV2 to TRBJ2-7, with D possibly being TRBD2 (5 bases). The CDR3 extends over 13 amino acids. V was shortened by 7 bases and J by 1 base, with 11 bases between the two germline ends. Looked up from germline, CDR1 is SNHLY and CDR2 is FYNNEI. Here the CDR3 reads CASTFRGSYEQYF. CDR3 DNA sequence: TGTGCCAGCACCTTTCGGGGTTCCTACGAGCAGTACTTC.

The chain links TRBV7-2 to TRBJ2-7; 7 bases are shared with TRBD1. The CDR3 is 16 residues long. V shed 1 base, J shed 3 bases, and the junction held 9 bases outside the gene matches. Germline-derived CDR1 and CDR2 are SGHTA and FQGNSA. In DNA, the CDR3 is TGTGCCAGCAGCTTAGGGCCAGGGGGTAGCATCTACGAGCAGTACTTC. It encodes CASSLGPGGSIYEQYF.

The chain links TRBV18 to TRBJ1-3, with unresolved D. Trimming stripped 3 bases from V and 0 bases from J, with 6 bases between. CDR3 size: 14 residues. Germline assignment: CDR1 KGHSH and CDR2 LQKENI. The CDR3 DNA reads TGTGCCAGCTCACCGACTAACTCTGGAAACACCATATATTTT. Amino acid sequence: CASSPTNSGNTIYF.

The chain joins TRBV30 to TRBJ2-2, with D possibly TRBD2 on 5 matching bases. Germline loops: CDR1 GTSNPN, CDR2 SVGIG (reference sequence). The CDR3 totals 14 residues. V was cut by 3 bases and J by 4 bases, with 12 bases left in between. The CDR3 coding sequence is TGTGCCTGGAGCGGGGAATTTGGCACCGGGGAGCTGTTTTTT. Its protein product is CAWSGEFGTGELFF.

This chain joins TRBV4-2 and TRBJ1-6; D may be TRBD1 (5 bases). Germline V CDR1 and CDR2: LGHNA, YNFKEQ. This CDR3 contains 15 residues. Trimming cost V 0 bases and J 9 bases, with 12 bases left between them. CDR3 nucleotide sequence: TGTGCCAGCAGCCAAGAAGGGGCTAGGGGTTCACCCCTCCACTTT. It codes for CASSQEGARGSPLHF.

This chain uses TRBV27 with TRBJ1-4; 8 nucleotides agree with TRBD1. With 8 bases clipped from V and 8 bases from J, the junction kept 7 bases outside the gene matches. The CDR3 consists of 13 residues. Germline CDR1 MNHEY, CDR2 SMNVEV (reference sequence). CDR3 sequence reads: CASVQGDWEKLFF. In nucleotides, the CDR3 is TGTGCCAGCGTACAGGGGGATTGGGAAAAACTGTTTTTT. The whole variable domain, remainder taken from reference TRBV27 and TRBJ1-4, is EAQVTQNPRYLITVTGKKLTVTCSQNMNHEYMSWYRQDPGLGLRQIYYSMNVEVTDKGDVPEGYKVSRKEKRNFPLILESPSPNQTSLYFCASVQGDWEKLFFGSGTQLSVL.

The V gene is TRBV5-1, the J gene TRBJ2-3; 8 bases map to TRBD2. The CDR3 sequence is 16 residues long. Trimming at V came to 0 bases and at J to 1 base, leaving 4 bases not matched to a gene. CDR1 is SGHRS and CDR2 is YFSETQ in the germline V gene. CDR3 protein: CASSLEWRGGTDTQYF. DNA of the CDR3: TGCGCCAGCAGCTTGGAGTGGCGGGGGGGCACAGATACGCAGTATTTT.

This rearrangement joins TRBV29-1 to TRBJ2-7; D is unresolved. Per germline, CDR1 SQVTM and CDR2 ANQGSEA. This CDR3 region has 11 residues. V lost 5 bases and J 6 bases, leaving 11 bases between the germline ends. CDR3 protein: CSVSLSSEQYF. CDR3 in DNA: TGCAGCGTTTCTCTAAGTAGCGAGCAGTACTTC.

The genes are TRBV19 and TRBJ2-7; weak D call: TRBD1 (7 bases). V was pared by 5 bases and J by 4 bases, with 15 bases between. Looked up from germline, CDR1 is LNHDA and CDR2 is SQIVND (reference sequence). The CDR3 is 14 residues long. The DNA of the CDR3 is TGTGCCAGTAGTCCGGGGGACAGCAGATACGAGCAGTACTTC. Translation: CASSPGDSRYEQYF. Using reference TRBV19 and TRBJ2-7 for the parts outside the CDR3, the full variable domain is DGGITQSPKYLFRKEGQNVTLSCEQNLNHDAMYWYRQDPGQGLRLIYYSQIVNDFQKGDIAEGYSVSREKKESFPLTVTSAQKNPTAFYLCASSPGDSRYEQYFGPGTRLTVT.

The chain carries TRBV27 and TRBJ1-6; 7 bases map to TRBD1. CDR1 is MNHEY, CDR2 SMNVEV, per germline (reference sequence). V trimming: 5 bases; J trimming: 6 bases; junction bases outside the gene matches: 7. The CDR3 loop spans 15 amino acids. This CDR3 reads CASSPRQGGNSPLHF. CDR3 bases: TGTGCCAGCAGTCCTAGACAGGGAGGTAATTCACCCCTCCACTTT.

The chain carries TRBV4-3 and TRBJ1-2; the match to TRBD1 covers 7 bases. Germline CDR1 is LGHNA and CDR2 is YSLEER. The CDR3 spans 15 residues. V lost 4 bases, J lost 0 bases, and 5 bases stayed unmatched. CDR3 sequence: CASSRGTETNYGYTF. The CDR3 DNA sequence: TGCGCCAGCAGCCGCGGGACAGAGACTAACTATGGCTACACCTTC.

V and J are TRBV9 and TRBJ2-2; 9 bases agree with TRBD1. This CDR3 contains 15 residues. The V gene's germline CDR1 is SGDLS and CDR2 YYNGEE. The junction had 6 bases not matched to a gene; V was cut back by 3 bases and J by 6 bases. In nucleotides, the CDR3 is TGTGCCAGCAGCGCGCGCGGACAGGGGTCCGGGGAGCTGTTTTTT. This codes for CASSARGQGSGELFF. Combining the CDR3 with reference TRBV9 and TRBJ2-2 gives the whole variable domain DSGVTQTPKHLITATGQRVTLRCSPRSGDLSVYWYQQSLDQGLQFLIQYYNGEERAKGNILERFSAQQFPDLHSELNLSSLELGDSALYFCASSARGQGSGELFFGEGSRLTVL.

The rearrangement links TRBV5-6 to TRBJ1-2, with D uncertain. Germline loops: CDR1 SGHDT, CDR2 YYEEEE. The CDR3 loop spans 12 amino acids. The V end lost 0 bases, the J end lost 8 bases, and 8 bases lay between the germline ends. CDR3 in amino acids: CASSLAGRGYTF. The CDR3 DNA reads TGTGCCAGCAGCTTGGCCGGGAGAGGCTACACCTTC. The full variable domain, with the rest looked up from reference TRBV5-6 and TRBJ1-2, is DAGVTQSPTHLIKTRGQQVTLRCSPKSGHDTVSWYQQALGQGPQFIFQYYEEEERQRGNFPDRFSGHQFPNYSSELNVNALLLGDSALYLCASSLAGRGYTFGSGTRLTVV.

The V and J genes are TRBV9 and TRBJ2-1; TRBD1 aligns across 7 bases. J lost 8 bases, V lost 2 bases, and 4 bases had no gene match. The germline V gene encodes CDR1 SGDLS and CDR2 YYNGEE. The CDR3 runs 13 residues. The CDR3 DNA reads TGTGCCAGCAGCGTGACAGGGTGGGATGAGCAGTTCTTC. Translated, it gives CASSVTGWDEQFF. Full variable domain (outside the CDR3, taken from reference TRBV9 and TRBJ2-1): DSGVTQTPKHLITATGQRVTLRCSPRSGDLSVYWYQQSLDQGLQFLIQYYNGEERAKGNILERFSAQQFPDLHSELNLSSLELGDSALYFCASSVTGWDEQFFGPGTRLTVL.

V usage is TRBV6-5 and J usage is TRBJ2-7, with a tentative D call TRBD1 (6 bases). From germline, CDR1 is MNHEY and CDR2 SVGAGI. V lost 7 bases and J lost 6, with 13 bases in between. CDR3 length: 12 residues. The CDR3 is CASTTQGGEQYF. The DNA of the CDR3 is TGTGCCAGCACTACACAGGGTGGCGAGCAGTACTTC.

This chain connects TRBV30 to TRBJ1-3; a weak D match, TRBD1 (6 bases). Trimming removed 2 bases from V and 2 bases from J, with 16 bases in between. The CDR3 is made up of 16 amino acids. The V gene's germline CDR1 is GTSNPN and CDR2 SVGIG (reference sequence). The CDR3 nucleotides are TGTGCCTGGAGTAGTGTAACAGGGTTGCCTGGAAACACCATATATTTT. Its translation: CAWSSVTGLPGNTIYF.

The rearrangement links TRBV7-9 to TRBJ2-1; 8 bases map to TRBD1. Germline V gene lookup returns CDR1 SEHNR and CDR2 FQNEAQ (reference sequence). This CDR3 has 13 amino acids. V lost 6 bases and J lost 5; bases outside the gene matches: 3. CDR3 nucleotide sequence: TGTGCCAGCAGAGGACAGGGTAACAATGAGCAGTTCTTC. Amino acid sequence: CASRGQGNNEQFF.

This chain links TRBV7-8 with TRBJ2-2; 13 positions match TRBD2. Germline CDR1 SGHVS, CDR2 FQNEAQ. With 3 bases clipped from V and 8 bases from J, the junction kept 9 bases outside the gene matches. CDR3 size: 17 residues. DNA for the CDR3: TGTGCCAGCAGCTTCAGGACTAGCGGGAGAGCCTTGGGGGAGCTGTTTTTT. Protein sequence: CASSFRTSGRALGELFF.

This clone has only a few counts. The CDR3 here is CASSPRTSGAGEQFF. The CDR3 region has the DNA TGTGCCAGCAGTCCGAGGACTAGCGGGGCTGGTGAGCAGTTCTTC. V is TRBV2 and J is TRBJ2-1, with 12 bases matching TRBD2. Germline assignment: CDR1 SNHLY and CDR2 FYNNEI. This CDR3 contains 15 residues. V lost 5 bases, J lost 9 bases, and 8 bases stayed unmatched. Based on the CDR3 plus reference TRBV2 and TRBJ2-1, the full variable domain is EPEVTQTPSHQVTQMGQEVILRCVPISNHLYFYWYRQILGQKVEFLVSFYNNEISEKSEIFDDQFSVERPDGSNFTLKIRSTKLEDSAMYFCASSPRTSGAGEQFFGPGTRLTVL.

The chain combines TRBV5-1 with TRBJ2-7; 7 bases are a match to TRBD1. The V segment lost 0 bases and the J segment 5 bases; nucleotides outside the gene matches: 11. CDR1 SGHRS and CDR2 YFSETQ come from the germline V gene. The CDR3 runs to 16 residues. The CDR3, as DNA: TGCGCCAGCAGCTTGGGGACTTCAGGGGGTCGGCACGAGCAGTACTTC. Translating it yields CASSLGTSGGRHEQYF.

This rearrangement joins TRBV5-1 to TRBJ1-2, with 9 nucleotides matching TRBD1. The V gene end was trimmed by 4 bases and the J gene end by 7 bases; junction bases not matched to a gene: 5. The CDR3 is made up of 13 amino acids. Germline CDR1 is SGHRS and CDR2 is YFSETQ. The CDR3 reads CASSVGTGRGYTF. CDR3 DNA sequence: TGCGCCAGCAGCGTCGGGACAGGGCGTGGCTACACCTTC. The entire variable domain, with the rest obtained from reference TRBV5-1 and TRBJ1-2, is as follows: KAGVTQTPRYLIKTRGQQVTLSCSPISGHRSVSWYQQTPGQGLQFLFEYFSETQRNKGNFPGRFSGRQFSNSRSEMNVSTLELGDSALYLCASSVGTGRGYTFGSGTRLTVV.